This entry lists 23 T cell receptor beta chains sequenced from one sample in a study of T-cell memory formation after mild COVID-19. TCRdb reprocessed the 5' RACE reads with MiXCR, giving one entry per CDR3 protein. Among around 440,000 distinct CDR3 sequences listed, 15% to 20% were seen once. The specimen was PBMCs or a T cell subset sorted from them (not recorded which). The origin of the receptors is an adult woman who had mild COVID-19 (a few samples of this study predate the infection). Cell type and time point are not known.

The CDR3, as DNA: TGTGCCAGCAGCCCCCGTTTAGGTGGAGCTTTCTTT. As protein: CASSPRLGGAFF. This chain uses TRBV3-1 with TRBJ1-1; D remains unclear. Trimming removed 4 bases at V and 10 bases at J, with 13 bases between. CDR1 and CDR2 (germline): LGHDT, YNNKEL (reference sequence). CDR3 size: 12 residues.

This clonotype was observed at least ten times. This chain uses TRBV2 with TRBJ2-7, with a weak D call TRBD2 (6 bases). This CDR3 has 13 residues. The germline V and J ends were trimmed by 7 bases and 1 base, with 11 bases remaining between them. CDR1 and CDR2 (germline): SNHLY, FYNNEI. DNA of the CDR3: TGTGCCAGCACTGGGGGGAGTTCCTACGAGCAGTACTTC. This translates into CASTGGSSYEQYF.

This clonotype was detected only a few times. This sequence joins TRBV10-3 and TRBJ1-1; TRBD1 is a possible D gene (6 bases). Germline V CDR1 and CDR2: ENHRY, SYGVKD. The V end lost 6 bases, the J end lost 2 bases, and 13 bases lay between the germline ends. The CDR3 runs to 14 residues. The CDR3 spells CAIRAGVENTEAFF. The CDR3 bases are TGTGCCATCAGAGCAGGGGTGGAAAACACTGAAGCTTTCTTT.

The chain recombines TRBV12-3 or TRBV12-4 with TRBJ1-2; D gene ambiguous. The V end lost 1 base, the J end lost 5 bases, and 8 bases lay between the germline ends. The CDR3 consists of 13 residues. CDR3 loop: CASSLGGEYGYTF. The CDR3 DNA sequence: TGTGCCAGCAGTTTAGGCGGGGAATATGGCTACACCTTC.

This chain connects TRBV20-1 to TRBJ2-6; D not certain. Trimming cost V 2 bases and J 0 bases, with 5 bases left between them. Germline lookup yields CDR1 DFQATT and CDR2 SNEGSKA (reference sequence). This CDR3 has 14 residues. The CDR3, as DNA: TGCAGTGCTAGATCGACCTCTGGGGCCAACGTCCTGACTTTC. This translates into CSARSTSGANVLTF.

This clonotype was seen many times. The chain is built from TRBV6-5 and TRBJ2-3; possibly TRBD1 or TRBD2 for D (5 bases each). Trimming left V 2 bases short and J 8 bases short, with 5 bases between. The germline V gene has CDR1 MNHEY and CDR2 SVGAGI. CDR3 size: 11 residues. CDR3 nucleotides: TGTGCCAGCAGTTACGGGGGTACGCAGTATTTT. Translating gives CASSYGGTQYF.

The CDR3 DNA sequence: TGTGCCAGCAGTTTTGGCGGACCCGGTAGATACGAGCAGTACTTC. Its protein product is CASSFGGPGRYEQYF. V usage is TRBV28 and J usage is TRBJ2-7; D gene unclear. The CDR3 is made up of 15 amino acids. Germline V gives CDR1 MDHEN, CDR2 SYDVKM. V lost 3 bases to trimming and J lost 4 bases, with 16 bases between them.

As to this clonotype: This may stem from a read error, because a much larger clone lies one nucleotide away. J is TRBJ2-3 and V is TRBV12-3 or TRBV12-4; TRBD2 agrees at 13 bases. This CDR3 spans 17 amino acids. For the CDR3, the DNA is TGTGACAGCAGTTCAACATGGACTAGCGGGGGCCTAGGTGGGCAGTATTTT. It translates to CDSSSTWTSGGLGGQYF.

The chain combines TRBV5-6 with TRBJ2-1, with 8 nucleotides matching TRBD2. The V gene end was trimmed by 0 bases and the J gene end by 7 bases; junction bases not matched to a gene: 6. The germline CDR1 and CDR2 sequences are SGHDT and YYEEEE. The CDR3 loop spans 15 amino acids. The CDR3 loop is CASSLGRGAGNEQFF. The CDR3 nucleotides read TGTGCCAGCAGCTTGGGGCGGGGGGCCGGGAATGAGCAGTTCTTC.

This clonotype was observed a few times. The chain carries TRBV7-3 and TRBJ2-1; the match to TRBD2 covers 10 bases. The J segment lost 8 bases and the V segment lost 4 bases, leaving 5 bases of the junction unmatched. This CDR3 is built from 14 residues. The germline V gene encodes CDR1 SGHTA and CDR2 FQGTGA. CDR3 residues: CASSSGLATDEQFF. CDR3 coding DNA: TGTGCCAGCAGCTCGGGACTAGCGACCGATGAGCAGTTCTTC. Full variable domain (rest looked up from reference TRBV7-3 and TRBJ2-1): GAGVSQTPSNKVTEKGKYVELRCDPISGHTALYWYRQSLGQGPEFLIYFQGTGAADDSGLPNDRFFAVRPEGSVSTLKIQRTERGDSAVYLCASSSGLATDEQFFGPGTRLTVL.

The gene calls are TRBV7-2 and TRBJ2-1, with TRBD2 identical over 11 bases. The CDR3 runs 14 residues. Germline assignment: CDR1 SGHTA and CDR2 FQGNSA. V gave up 0 bases and J gave up 13 bases; unmatched junction bases: 5. The CDR3 reads CASSLALAGGHQFF. In DNA form, the CDR3 reads TGTGCCAGCAGCTTAGCCCTAGCGGGGGGCCACCAGTTCTTC.

V gene TRBV3-1 combines with J gene TRBJ2-7, with 10 bases matching TRBD2. CDR3 length: 14 amino acids. With V trimmed by 6 bases and J by 6 bases, 8 bases remained unmatched. Germline V gene sequence: CDR1 LGHDT, CDR2 YNNKEL (reference sequence). The CDR3 is CASRPGTSASEQYF. CDR3 bases: TGTGCCAGCAGACCCGGGACTAGCGCCTCCGAGCAGTACTTC.

The chain joins TRBV12-3 or TRBV12-4 to TRBJ1-5, with TRBD1 matching over 8 bases. This CDR3 region has 14 residues. V lost 5 bases and J lost 3; bases outside the gene matches: 3. CDR3 sequence: CASSNRGDNQPQHF. The CDR3 nucleotides read TGTGCCAGCAGTAACAGGGGGGACAATCAGCCCCAGCATTTT.

The table lists this clonotype with a few counts. The V and J genes are TRBV2 and TRBJ2-3, with D perhaps TRBD2 (6 bases). Germline CDR1 and CDR2: SNHLY and FYNNEI. The CDR3 has 14 residues. V was clipped by 4 bases and J by 2 bases, with 10 bases between them. DNA for the CDR3: TGTGCCAGCAGTGTTGGGACTTACACAGATACGCAGTATTTT. It translates to CASSVGTYTDTQYF.

V is TRBV27 and J is TRBJ2-4; D remains ambiguous. CDR1 and CDR2 (germline): MNHEY, SMNVEV (reference sequence). Trimming took off 3 bases at V and 9 bases at J, with 12 bases between the two ends. This CDR3 spans 13 amino acids. CDR3 nucleotide sequence: TGTGCCAGCAGTTTCGGCAGCGAAGGCATTCAGTACTTC. Translation: CASSFGSEGIQYF.

At least ten counts were recorded for this clonotype. The gene calls are TRBV30 and TRBJ1-5; 8 positions agree with TRBD1. The CDR3 extends over 16 amino acids. Germline assignment: CDR1 GTSNPN and CDR2 SVGIG (reference sequence). After removal of 0 bases from V and 3 bases from J, the junction contained 7 bases not matched to a gene. Here the CDR3 DNA reads TGTGCCTGGAGTGTCCTGACAGGGGACTTCAATCAGCCCCAGCATTTT. Translated: CAWSVLTGDFNQPQHF. Full variable domain (rest looked up from reference TRBV30 and TRBJ1-5): SQTIHQWPATLVQPVGSPLSLECTVEGTSNPNLYWYRQAAGRGLQLLFYSVGIGQISSEVPQNLSASRPQDRQFILSSKKLLLSDSGFYLCAWSVLTGDFNQPQHFGDGTRLSIL.

This clonotype was seen more than once but under ten times. The chain links TRBV6-2 or TRBV6-3 to TRBJ1-6; D is ambiguous. CDR1 and CDR2 from the germline V gene are MNHEY and SVGEGT. This CDR3 contains 12 residues. Trimming shortened V by 0 bases and J by 10 bases, and 4 bases separated the two germline ends. The CDR3 DNA is TGTGCCAGCAGTTACTCGGCGTCACCCCTCCACTTT. It yields the protein CASSYSASPLHF.

This chain joins TRBV4-1 and TRBJ1-1, with 9 bases fitting TRBD1. Germline loops: CDR1 MGHRA, CDR2 YSYEKL. This CDR3 is built from 19 residues. With V trimmed by 4 bases and J by 0 bases, 15 bases remained unmatched. The CDR3 loop reads CASSLTLPGQGDLNTEAFF. DNA of the CDR3: TGCGCCAGCAGCCTAACCCTACCGGGACAGGGAGATTTGAACACTGAAGCTTTCTTT.

This clonotype has more than one count but fewer than ten. DNA for the CDR3: TGTGCCTGGAGTGAGACGTCTACTAACTATGGCTACACCTTC. Translation gives CAWSETSTNYGYTF. This chain connects TRBV30 to TRBJ1-2, with D unresolved. V was trimmed by 1 base and J by 0 bases, leaving 9 bases between them. The CDR3 spans 14 residues. CDR1 is GTSNPN, CDR2 SVGIG, per germline (reference sequence).

J is TRBJ2-6 and V is TRBV6-5; D unclear. Trimming stripped 0 bases from V and 0 bases from J, with 6 bases between. CDR1 is MNHEY, CDR2 SVGAGI, per germline. CDR3 length equals 16 residues. The CDR3 reads CASSYSAGSGANVLTF. The CDR3 DNA reads as TGTGCCAGCAGTTACTCGGCCGGCTCTGGGGCCAACGTCCTGACTTTC.

This rearrangement joins TRBV7-9 to TRBJ2-2, with no clear D. Trimming left V 5 bases short and J 5 bases short, with 0 bases between. The CDR3 covers 10 residues. Germline CDR1 SEHNR, CDR2 FQNEAQ (reference sequence). CDR3 in amino acids: CASSTGELFF. The CDR3 DNA is TGTGCCAGCAGCACCGGGGAGCTGTTTTTT.

This clonotype has a handful of counts. The gene calls are TRBV3-1 and TRBJ1-1; the D gene is possibly TRBD1 (5 bases). Trimming shortened V by 7 bases and J by 1 base, and 13 bases separated the two germline ends. Germline V gene lookup returns CDR1 LGHDT and CDR2 YNNKEL (reference sequence). This CDR3 has 14 amino acids. The CDR3 loop reads CASTPFGGNTEAFF. CDR3 nucleotide sequence: TGTGCCAGCACCCCATTTGGGGGGAACACTGAAGCTTTCTTT. The full variable domain, in which reference TRBV3-1 and TRBJ1-1 provide the parts outside the CDR3, is DTAVSQTPKYLVTQMGNDKSIKCEQNLGHDTMYWYKQDSKKFLKIMFSYNNKELIINETVPNRFSPKSPDKAHLNLHINSLELGDSAVYFCASTPFGGNTEAFFGQGTRLTVV.

The chain carries TRBV4-3 and TRBJ2-7; no firm D call. CDR3 length equals 13 residues. Per germline, CDR1 LGHNA and CDR2 YSLEER. Trimming took off 0 bases at V and 4 bases at J, with 7 bases between the two ends. CDR3 amino acids: CASSQERAYEQYF. CDR3 DNA: TGCGCCAGCAGCCAAGAACGCGCGTACGAGCAGTACTTC.